This T cell receptor beta chain is from a study of T cells in Graves' hyperthyroidism and ophthalmopathy. Regarding the study as a whole: Most thyroid clonotypes expanded above 0.001 appeared in blood too.

On this clonotype itself: Its antigen remains unknown.

Researchers amplified the TCR beta CDR3 regions from RNA transcripts. Researchers ran a first-round RT-PCR on the TCR CDR3 using the HTBI primer set. TCRdb redid the calling of the multiplex PCR reads with MiXCR, one entry per CDR3 protein. The sample lists more than 500,000 distinct CDR3 sequences; roughly 14% were seen once. This CDR3 is 13 amino acids long. Germline lookup yields CDR1 DFQATT and CDR2 SNEGSKA (reference sequence). Trimming took 6 bases from V and 2 from J; bases not matched to a gene: 7. The receptor's source is a woman between 40 and 55 years old with Graves' ophthalmopathy. V is TRBV20-1 and J is TRBJ2-7, with 7 positions matching TRBD1. What was sequenced was blood. CDR3 DNA: TGCAGTGCCGTCAGACAGGGTACCTACGAGCAGTACTTC. Encoded protein: CSAVRQGTYEQYF.